The text below deals with one T cell receptor (beta chain). The authors' processing: Amplification of reference gene primers provided the estimated nucleated cell counts. Sequenced by immunoSEQ multiplex PCR; TCRdb stores in-frame clones only, minus some. That table gives V, J and clone size, and the DNA gave D and trimming. The sample includes 55,000 to 85,000 clones, approximately 90% of them seen just once. Looked up from germline, CDR1 is MDHEN and CDR2 is SYDVKM. V dropped 2 bases and J dropped 5 bases, with 12 bases sitting between them. The CDR3 is made up of 15 amino acids. The entry originates in a study of blood T cell repertoires in COVID-19. On the study more broadly: Samples taken during acute and convalescent COVID-19 were collected in the United States, Italy and Spain.

This receptor was identified in a woman aged 18-35 years with acute or convalescent COVID-19. The chain joins TRBV28 to TRBJ2-2; D is undetermined. Sequences were obtained from peripheral blood. CDR3 loop: CASSLGFRWTGELFF. The CDR3 DNA follows: TGTGCCAGCAGTTTAGGTTTTCGGTGGACCGGGGAGCTGTTTTTT.